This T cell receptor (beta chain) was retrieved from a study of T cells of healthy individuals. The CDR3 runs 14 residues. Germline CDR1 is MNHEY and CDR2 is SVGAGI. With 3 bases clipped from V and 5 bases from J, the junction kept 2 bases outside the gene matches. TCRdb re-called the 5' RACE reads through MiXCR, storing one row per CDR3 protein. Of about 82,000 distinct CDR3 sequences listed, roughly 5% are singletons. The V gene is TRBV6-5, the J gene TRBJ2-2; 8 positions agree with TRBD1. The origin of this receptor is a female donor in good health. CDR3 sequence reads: CASSYRQGTGELFF. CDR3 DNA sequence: TGTGCCAGCAGTTATAGACAGGGGACCGGGGAGCTGTTTTTT.